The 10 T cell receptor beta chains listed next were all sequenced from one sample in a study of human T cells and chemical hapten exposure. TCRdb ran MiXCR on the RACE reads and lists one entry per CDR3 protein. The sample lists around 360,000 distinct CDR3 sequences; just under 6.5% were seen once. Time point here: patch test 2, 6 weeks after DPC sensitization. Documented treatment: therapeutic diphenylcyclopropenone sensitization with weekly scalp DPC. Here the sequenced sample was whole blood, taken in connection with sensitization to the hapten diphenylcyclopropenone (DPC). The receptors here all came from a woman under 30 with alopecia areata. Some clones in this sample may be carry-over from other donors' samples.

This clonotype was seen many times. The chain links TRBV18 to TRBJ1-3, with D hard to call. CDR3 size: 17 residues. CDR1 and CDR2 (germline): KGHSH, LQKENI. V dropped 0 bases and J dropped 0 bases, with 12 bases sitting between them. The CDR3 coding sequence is TGTGCCAGCTCACCACCGAACCCGAGGTACTCTGGAAACACCATATATTTT. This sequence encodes CASSPPNPRYSGNTIYF. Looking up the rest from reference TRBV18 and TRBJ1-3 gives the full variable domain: NAGVMQNPRHLVRRRGQEARLRCSPMKGHSHVYWYRQLPEEGLKFMVYLQKENIIDESGMPKERFSAEFPKEGPSILRIQQVVRGDSAAYFCASSPPNPRYSGNTIYFGEGSWLTVV.

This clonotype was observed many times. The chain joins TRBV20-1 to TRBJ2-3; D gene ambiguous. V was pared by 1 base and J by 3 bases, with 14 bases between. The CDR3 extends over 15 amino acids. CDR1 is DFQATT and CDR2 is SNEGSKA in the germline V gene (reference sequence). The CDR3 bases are TGCAGTGCTAGAGCAGCCCCGTTGCGGACAGATACGCAGTATTTT. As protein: CSARAAPLRTDTQYF.

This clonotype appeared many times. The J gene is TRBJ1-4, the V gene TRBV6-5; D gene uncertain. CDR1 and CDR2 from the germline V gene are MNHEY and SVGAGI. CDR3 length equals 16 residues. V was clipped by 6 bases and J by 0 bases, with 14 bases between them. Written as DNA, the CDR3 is TGTGCCAGCAGCCCCGGACCGGGAACAACTAATGAAAAACTGTTTTTT. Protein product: CASSPGPGTTNEKLFF.

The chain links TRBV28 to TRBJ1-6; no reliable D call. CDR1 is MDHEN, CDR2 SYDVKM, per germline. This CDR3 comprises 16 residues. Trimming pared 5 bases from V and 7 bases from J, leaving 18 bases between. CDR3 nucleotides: TGTGCCAGCAGTCCCCAACCGGGATTAATCAATTCACCCCTCCACTTT. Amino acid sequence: CASSPQPGLINSPLHF.

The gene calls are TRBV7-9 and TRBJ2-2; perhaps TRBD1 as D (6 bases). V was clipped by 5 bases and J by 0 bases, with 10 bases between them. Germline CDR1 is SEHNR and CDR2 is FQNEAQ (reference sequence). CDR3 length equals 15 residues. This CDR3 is CASSGDISNTGELFF. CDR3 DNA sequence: TGTGCCAGCAGCGGGGACATTTCGAACACCGGGGAGCTGTTTTTT. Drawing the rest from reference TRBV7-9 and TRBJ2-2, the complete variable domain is DTGVSQNPRHKITKRGQNVTFRCDPISEHNRLYWYRQTLGQGPEFLTYFQNEAQLEKSRLLSDRFSAERPKGSFSTLEIQRTEQGDSAMYLCASSGDISNTGELFFGEGSRLTVL.

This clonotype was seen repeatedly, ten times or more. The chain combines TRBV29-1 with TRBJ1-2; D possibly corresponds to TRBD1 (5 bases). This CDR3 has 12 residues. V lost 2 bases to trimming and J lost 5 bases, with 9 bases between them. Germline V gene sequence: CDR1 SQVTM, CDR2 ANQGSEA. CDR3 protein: CSVERGVYGYTF. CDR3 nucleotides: TGCAGCGTTGAAAGGGGTGTATATGGCTACACCTTC.

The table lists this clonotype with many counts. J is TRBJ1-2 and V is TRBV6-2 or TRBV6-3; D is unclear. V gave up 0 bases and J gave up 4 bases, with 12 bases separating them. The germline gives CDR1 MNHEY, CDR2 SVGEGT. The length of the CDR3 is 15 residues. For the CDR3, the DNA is TGTGCCAGCAGTTACTCGATAACCAGCATCTATGGCTACACCTTC. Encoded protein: CASSYSITSIYGYTF.

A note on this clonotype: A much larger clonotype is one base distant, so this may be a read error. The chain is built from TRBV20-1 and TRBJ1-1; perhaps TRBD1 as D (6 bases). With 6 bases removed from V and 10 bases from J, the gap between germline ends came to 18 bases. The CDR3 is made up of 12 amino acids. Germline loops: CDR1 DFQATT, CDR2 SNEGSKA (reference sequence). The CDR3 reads CSAPSGGRRAFF. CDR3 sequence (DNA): TGCAGTGCCCCCTCGGGGGGGCGCAGAGCTTTCTTT.

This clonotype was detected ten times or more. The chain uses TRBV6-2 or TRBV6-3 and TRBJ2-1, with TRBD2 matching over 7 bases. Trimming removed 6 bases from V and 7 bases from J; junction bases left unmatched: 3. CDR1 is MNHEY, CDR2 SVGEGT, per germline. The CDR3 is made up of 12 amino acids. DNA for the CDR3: TGTGCCAGCAGCCGGACTAGTAATGAGCAGTTCTTC. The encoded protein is CASSRTSNEQFF.

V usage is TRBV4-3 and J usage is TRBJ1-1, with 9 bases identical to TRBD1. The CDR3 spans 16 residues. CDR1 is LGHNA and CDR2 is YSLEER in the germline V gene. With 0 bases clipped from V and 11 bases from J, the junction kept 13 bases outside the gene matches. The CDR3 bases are TGCGCCAGCAGCCAAGATCCTTCGGACAGGGGTGTTCGGGCTTTCTTT. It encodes CASSQDPSDRGVRAFF.